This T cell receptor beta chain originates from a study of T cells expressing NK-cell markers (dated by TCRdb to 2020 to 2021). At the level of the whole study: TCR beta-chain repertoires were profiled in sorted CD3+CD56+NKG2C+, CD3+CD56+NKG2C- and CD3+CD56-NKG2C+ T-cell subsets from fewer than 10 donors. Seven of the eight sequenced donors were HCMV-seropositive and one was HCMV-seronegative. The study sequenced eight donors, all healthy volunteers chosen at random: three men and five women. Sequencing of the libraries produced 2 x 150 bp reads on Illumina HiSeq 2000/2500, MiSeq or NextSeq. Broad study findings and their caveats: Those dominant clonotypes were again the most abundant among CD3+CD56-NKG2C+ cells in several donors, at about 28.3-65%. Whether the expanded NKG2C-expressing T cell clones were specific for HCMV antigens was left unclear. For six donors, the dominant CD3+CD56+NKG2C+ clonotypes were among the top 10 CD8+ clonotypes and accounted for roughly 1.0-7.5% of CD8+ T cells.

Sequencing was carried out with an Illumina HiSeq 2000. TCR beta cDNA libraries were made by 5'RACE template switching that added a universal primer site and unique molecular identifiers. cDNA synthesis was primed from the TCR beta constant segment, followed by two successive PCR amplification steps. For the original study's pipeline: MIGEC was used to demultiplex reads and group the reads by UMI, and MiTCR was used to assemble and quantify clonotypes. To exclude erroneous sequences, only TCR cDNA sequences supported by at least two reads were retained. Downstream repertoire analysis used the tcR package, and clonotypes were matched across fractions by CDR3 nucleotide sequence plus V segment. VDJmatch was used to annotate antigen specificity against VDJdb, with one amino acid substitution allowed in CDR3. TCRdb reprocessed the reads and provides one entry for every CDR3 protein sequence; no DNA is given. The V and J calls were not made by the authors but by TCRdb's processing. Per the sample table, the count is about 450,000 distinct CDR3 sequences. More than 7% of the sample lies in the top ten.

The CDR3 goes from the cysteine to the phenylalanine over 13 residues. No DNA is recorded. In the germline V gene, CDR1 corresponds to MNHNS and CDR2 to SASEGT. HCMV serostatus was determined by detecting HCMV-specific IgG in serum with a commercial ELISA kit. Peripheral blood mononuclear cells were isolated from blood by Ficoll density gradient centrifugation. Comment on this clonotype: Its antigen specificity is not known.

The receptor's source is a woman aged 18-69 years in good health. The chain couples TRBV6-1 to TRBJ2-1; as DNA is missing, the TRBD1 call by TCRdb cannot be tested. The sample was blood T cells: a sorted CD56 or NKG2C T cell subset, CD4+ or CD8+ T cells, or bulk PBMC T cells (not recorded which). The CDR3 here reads CASTRTVDNEQFF.